A selection of T cell receptor beta chains follows, all from one sample in a study of OX40 agonist ivuxolimab in advanced cancers. Data came from immunoSEQ multiplex PCR; TCRdb stores just in-frame clones and leaves some out. The sample consists of roughly 60,000 clones, roughly 85% of them appearing once. The specimen was CD4+ or CD8+ T cells sorted from blood, collected in a trial of the OX40 agonist ivuxolimab. These TCRs come from an adult with an advanced solid tumor such as melanoma, head and neck, liver or kidney cancer. Each CDR3 is given with its conserved first and last residue. The D gene is left open where the match is weak. Only some rows state a clone size, as once, few, many or a class for expanded clones.

clone_size | d_call | j_call | v_call | cdr3_nt | cdr3_aa
NA | NA | TRBJ2-3 | TRBV11-2 | TGTGCCAGCAGCTTAGTCAGGTTAAGGCCAGATACGCAGTATTTT | CASSLVRLRPDTQYF
NA | TRBD1 | TRBJ2-7 | TRBV5-1 | TGCGCCAGCAGCTTGGATGGACAGGACACATACGAGCAGTACTTC | CASSLDGQDTYEQYF
NA | TRBD1 | TRBJ1-1 | TRBV10-3 | TGTGCCATCAGTGCAGTGGGACAGGCCAACACTGAAGCTTTCTTT | CAISAVGQANTEAFF
few | TRBD2 | TRBJ2-7 | TRBV5-1 | TGCGCCAGCAGCTTGGGACTAGCGCGTTCCGACGAGCAGTACTTC | CASSLGLARSDEQYF
NA | NA | TRBJ2-1 | TRBV5-4 | TGTGCCAGCAGCTTGGACGGGGGGCCCTACAATGAGCAGTTCTTC | CASSLDGGPYNEQFF
medium-sized | TRBD1 | TRBJ2-2 | TRBV5-1 | TGCGCCAGCAGCTTGAGGTCAGGGGGAAGCACCGGGGAGCTGTTTTTT | CASSLRSGGSTGELFF
NA | NA | TRBJ2-5 | TRBV10-2 | TGCGCCAGCACTGACATCTTCGGGGGCAGGGGAGGCGGGGAGACCCAGTACTTC | CASTDIFGGRGGGETQYF
once | NA | TRBJ1-4 | TRBV18 | TGTGCCAGCTCACCACCCCAAGCTAATGAAAAACTGTTTTTT | CASSPPQANEKLFF
NA | NA | TRBJ1-3 | TRBV18 | TGTGCCAGCTCACTGAGCTCTGGAAACACCATATATTTT | CASSLSSGNTIYF
NA | NA | TRBJ2-3 | TRBV7-3 | TGTGCCAGCAGCTCAGTGGGAACAGATACGCAGTATTTT | CASSSVGTDTQYF
NA | TRBD2 | TRBJ2-7 | TRBV30 | TGTGCCTGGACTATCCGACTAGCGGGAGTGGGGGAGCAGTACTTC | CAWTIRLAGVGEQYF
NA | NA | TRBJ1-5 | TRBV5-1 | TGCGCCAGCAGCTTGGGGGGCGAGGTCGGGCAGCCCCAGCATTTT | CASSLGGEVGQPQHF
NA | NA | TRBJ2-5 | TRBV21-1 | TGTGCCAGCAGCAATAGAGGCAACCAAGAGACCCAGTACTTC | CASSNRGNQETQYF